This TCR beta chain stems from a study of Tregs in tolerant kidney transplant recipients. Trimming took 1 base from V and 0 from J, leaving 10 bases between them. CDR1 and CDR2 (germline): SGHTA, FQGTGA. CDR3 length equals 16 residues. Some clones are missing from TCRdb's copy, which holds only in-frame ones; the method was immunoSEQ multiplex PCR. This sample carries 50,000 or so clones, under 95% of them seen once, and the ten largest clones take about 0.63%. The TCR originated in a human donor in good health. The chain couples TRBV7-3 to TRBJ1-3, with D unclear. The material sequenced was Tregs from blood. CDR3 in DNA: TGTGCCAGCAGCTTAATGGGGATCTCCTCTGGAAACACCATATATTTT. Its translation is CASSLMGISSGNTIYF.